This T cell receptor beta chain was observed in a study of Ad26.COV2.S vaccination and SARS-CoV-2 variants. Background on the study: Intramuscular Ad26.COV2.S at 5x10^10 or 1x10^11 viral particles.

Treatment in this sample: approximately 18 received Ad26.COV2.S at low or high dose, single or two shots; about 5 received placebo; per-sample allocation not given. On day 63 after the first injection, vaccine and placebo recipients gave samples. An adult donor aged 18-55 years was enrolled in Boston. It was Wuhan-strain SARS-CoV-2 spike that the Ad26 vaccine vector expressed. Sequencing used immunoSEQ multiplex PCR; TCRdb keeps in-frame clones, though not all of them. Of about 420,000 clones in the sample, 70% to 90% were seen once. This CDR3 has 15 residues. V lost 5 bases to trimming and J lost 0 bases; unmatched junction nucleotides: 6. The V gene's germline CDR1 is SNHLY and CDR2 FYNNEI.

The chain has TRBV2 and TRBJ2-7; 8 bases line up with TRBD1. The sequences come from peripheral blood, collected in a trial of Ad26.COV2.S vaccine versus placebo. This clonotype originated in a person aged 18-65 years who received the Ad26.COV2.S COVID-19 vaccine or a placebo. This CDR3 reads CASSWTGQSSYEQYF. For the CDR3, the DNA is TGTGCCAGCAGTTGGACAGGGCAGAGCTCCTACGAGCAGTACTTC.